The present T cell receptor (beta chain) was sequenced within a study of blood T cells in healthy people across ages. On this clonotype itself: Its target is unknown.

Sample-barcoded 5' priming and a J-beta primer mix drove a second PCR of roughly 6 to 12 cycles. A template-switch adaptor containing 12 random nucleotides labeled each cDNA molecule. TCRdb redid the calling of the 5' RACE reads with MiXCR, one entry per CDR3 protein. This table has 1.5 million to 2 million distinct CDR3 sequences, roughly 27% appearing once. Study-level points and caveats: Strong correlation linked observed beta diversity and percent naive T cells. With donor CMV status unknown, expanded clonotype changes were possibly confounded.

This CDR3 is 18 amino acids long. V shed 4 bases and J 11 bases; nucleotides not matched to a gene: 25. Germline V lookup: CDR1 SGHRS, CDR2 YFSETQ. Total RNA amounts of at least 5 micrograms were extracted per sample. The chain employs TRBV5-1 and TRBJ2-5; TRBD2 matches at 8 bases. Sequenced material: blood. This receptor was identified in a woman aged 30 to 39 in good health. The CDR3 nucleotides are TGCGCCAGCAGCCCGGGGACGTACGGACCGGGACTAGGAAGTGAGCAGTACTTC. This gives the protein CASSPGTYGPGLGSEQYF.